This TCR beta chain is from a study of blood T cell repertoires in COVID-19. Study details: Sites in the United States, Italy and Spain provided acute and convalescent COVID-19 samples.

The table came from immunoSEQ multiplex PCR; TCRdb's copy has only in-frame clones and leaves some out. The sample consists of 150,000 to 200,000 clones, roughly 80% of them appearing once. The germline gives CDR1 SEHNR, CDR2 FQNEAQ (reference sequence). J lost 2 bases, V lost 4 bases, and 3 bases had no gene match. The CDR3 spans 16 residues. This sequence was found in a man in his 70s with acute or convalescent COVID-19. Sequenced material: peripheral blood. The genes are TRBV7-9 and TRBJ2-3; 13 bases line up with TRBD2. CDR3 sequence reads: CASSSTSGGITDTQYF. DNA of the CDR3: TGTGCCAGCAGCTCGACTAGCGGGGGGATCACAGATACGCAGTATTTT.